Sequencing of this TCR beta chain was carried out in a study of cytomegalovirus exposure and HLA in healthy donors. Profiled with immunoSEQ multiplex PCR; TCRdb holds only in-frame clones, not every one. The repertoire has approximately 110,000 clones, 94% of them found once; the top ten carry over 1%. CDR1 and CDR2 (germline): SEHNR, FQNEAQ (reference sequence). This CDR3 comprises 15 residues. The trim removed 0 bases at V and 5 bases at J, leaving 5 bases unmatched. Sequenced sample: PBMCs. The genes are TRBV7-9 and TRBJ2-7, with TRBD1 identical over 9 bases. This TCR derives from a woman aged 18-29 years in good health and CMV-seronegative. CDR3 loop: CASSLARDREDEQYF. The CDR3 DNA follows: TGTGCCAGCAGCTTAGCGCGGGACAGGGAGGACGAGCAGTACTTC. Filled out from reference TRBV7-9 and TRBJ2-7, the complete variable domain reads DTGVSQNPRHKITKRGQNVTFRCDPISEHNRLYWYRQTLGQGPEFLTYFQNEAQLEKSRLLSDRFSAERPKGSFSTLEIQRTEQGDSAMYLCASSLARDREDEQYFGPGTRLTVT.